Listed below are T cell receptor beta chains from one sample, sequenced in a study of regulatory T cells in long-lasting Graves disease. TCRdb used MiXCR to reprocess the multiplex PCR reads, holding one entry per CDR3 protein. The table has 350,000 to 400,000 distinct CDR3 sequences, roughly 15% seen once; the top ten hold roughly 21%. This sample also belongs to another study, concerning T cells in Graves' hyperthyroidism and ophthalmopathy.

The sequenced sample was peripheral blood mononuclear cells (PBMCs), obtained at new diagnosis, from a patient treated with antithyroid drugs. The origin of the receptors is a woman aged 18 to 35 with Graves disease. The CDR3 runs from the conserved cysteine through the conserved F or W. The order of the fields is CDR3 length, D gene, clone size, J gene, V gene, CDR3 DNA, CDR3 protein. A D gene is named only where the DNA matches it firmly. Size values are once, few and many counts, or a class for expanded clones, and some rows have none.

>12|NA|many|TRBJ2-7|TRBV30
TGTGCCTGGAGTGTAACCCCGAGGGAGCAGTACTTC
CAWSVTPREQYF
>15|NA|NA|TRBJ1-6|TRBV7-6
TGTGCCAGCAGCTTAGATCAGCTGTTTAATTCACCCCTCCACTTT
CASSLDQLFNSPLHF
>13|NA|many|TRBJ2-5|TRBV25-1
TGTGCCAGCCGGGGGGCCCCGCAAGAGACCCAGTACTTC
CASRGAPQETQYF
>17|TRBD1|many|TRBJ1-6|TRBV7-8
TGTGCCAGCAGCTATCCAACCACCGGGACAGGGAATTCACCCCTCCACTTT
CASSYPTTGTGNSPLHF
>16|TRBD1|many|TRBJ1-2|TRBV11-2
TGTGCCAGCAGCCCGGCAGGTCTCGGGACAGTCTATGGCTACACCTTC
CASSPAGLGTVYGYTF
>13|NA|many|TRBJ1-2|TRBV27
TGTGCCAGCAGTGGGGGAGGGGCGGATGGCTACACCTTC
CASSGGGADGYTF
>14|NA|many|TRBJ1-1|TRBV2
TGTGCCAGCAGTGAACAGACAGTGAACACTGAAGCTTTCTTT
CASSEQTVNTEAFF
>17|TRBD1|NA|TRBJ2-1|TRBV7-2
TGTGCCAGCACCTTGTCCCGGGACAGGGGATCCTACAATGAGCAGCTCTTC
CASTLSRDRGSYNEQLF
>13|NA|few|TRBJ2-7|TRBV28
TGTGCCAGCAGTTTATTGGGGTGGGGGGAGCAGTACTTC
CASSLLGWGEQYF
>13|NA|many|TRBJ2-7|TRBV5-1
TGCGCCAGCAGCCCCGACAGTATCTACGAGCAGTACTTC
CASSPDSIYEQYF
>15|TRBD1|many|TRBJ2-7|TRBV12-3/TRBV12-4
TGTGCCAGCAGTTTAACGGCAGGGGGCTTTTATGAGCAGTACTTC
CASSLTAGGFYEQYF
>14|NA|many|TRBJ1-1|TRBV5-1
TGCGCCAGCAGCTTTGGGGGTTCGAACACTGAAGCTTTCTTT
CASSFGGSNTEAFF
>18|NA|many|TRBJ2-4|TRBV11-2
TGTGCCAGCAGCTTAATTTTGTCGAGGGGAGTCGCCAAAAACATTCAGTACTTC
CASSLILSRGVAKNIQYF
>16|NA|NA|TRBJ1-6|TRBV20-1
TGCAGTGCTAGCATGGTAGTGAGCTCCTATAATTCACCCCTCCACTTT
CSASMVVSSYNSPLHF
>16|TRBD2|many|TRBJ2-7|TRBV28
TGTGCCAGCAGTTTTGGCGGGGGGGCTTTGCCCTACGAGCAGTACTTC
CASSFGGGALPYEQYF
>17|TRBD2|many|TRBJ2-7|TRBV20-1
TGCAGTGCTGGGGGGACCTGGACTAGCGGGAGTTTGGACGAGCAGTACTTC
CSAGGTWTSGSLDEQYF
>15|NA|few|TRBJ2-2|TRBV27
TGTGCCAGCAGTTCTCGACTGGACAACACCGGGGAGCTGTTTTTT
CASSSRLDNTGELFF
>15|NA|NA|TRBJ2-3|TRBV2
TGTGCCAGCGGACAGGGTCTAGCGGCCCTGGATACGCAGTATTTT
CASGQGLAALDTQYF
>13|NA|NA|TRBJ1-1|TRBV7-2
TGTGCCAGCAGCTTTTCTGGTTTATTCGAAGCTTTCTTT
CASSFSGLFEAFF
>15|TRBD1|many|TRBJ1-5|TRBV28
TGTGCCAGCAGAGTACAGGGGATAAGCAATCAGCCCCAGCATTTT
CASRVQGISNQPQHF
>13|NA|many|TRBJ1-3|TRBV11-2
TGTGCCAGCAGCAACGACCCTGGAAACACCATATATTTT
CASSNDPGNTIYF
>13|NA|many|TRBJ2-3|TRBV20-1
TGCAGTGCGTTGGGGTGGGGCGCAGATACGCAGTATTTT
CSALGWGADTQYF
>15|TRBD1|NA|TRBJ1-2|TRBV6-1
TGTGCCAGCAGCCAACAGGGGTCTCCTAACTATGGCTACACCTTC
CASSQQGSPNYGYTF
>14|TRBD2|many|TRBJ2-7|TRBV20-1
TGCAGTGCCTCGGGACTAGCGGGGACCTACGAGCAGTACTTC
CSASGLAGTYEQYF
>13|NA|few|TRBJ2-2|TRBV2
TGTGCCAGCAGTGATTCTAGGGCCGGGGAGCTGTTTTTT
CASSDSRAGELFF
>13|NA|many|TRBJ1-6|TRBV11-2
TGTGCCAGCAGCCCCCGGAGGGAATCACCCCTCCACTTT
CASSPRRESPLHF
>14|NA|NA|TRBJ2-7|TRBV19
TGTGCCAGTAGTATCCGGGACCGCTCCTACGAGCAGTACTTC
CASSIRDRSYEQYF
>15|TRBD1|few|TRBJ2-2|TRBV6-2/TRBV6-3
TGTGCCAGCAGGGGGGACAGACGAGACACCGGGGAGCTGTTTTTT
CASRGDRRDTGELFF
>15|NA|many|TRBJ1-2|TRBV6-1
TGTGCCAGCAGTGAAGCGGACAGAAAGAACTATGGCTACACCTTC
CASSEADRKNYGYTF
>15|TRBD2|NA|TRBJ2-7|TRBV5-1
TGCGCCAGCAGCAGCCAAGGGACTAGCGGGAATAAGCAGTACTTC
CASSSQGTSGNKQYF
>13|NA|many|TRBJ2-1|TRBV30
TGTGCCTGGGCCCAAGACTACCACAATGAGCAGTTCTTC
CAWAQDYHNEQFF
>15|NA|few|TRBJ2-7|TRBV7-8
TGTGCCAGCAGCTTAGGCCCCTACACTTCCTACGAGCAGTACTTC
CASSLGPYTSYEQYF
>12|TRBD1|NA|TRBJ2-7|TRBV6-4
TGTGCCGGGGGACAGAGCTCCTACGAGCAGCACTTC
CAGGQSSYEQHF
>15|NA|many|TRBJ1-1|TRBV28
TGTGCCAGCAGTTTTCGGCAGCAAAACCACACTGAAGCTTTCTTT
CASSFRQQNHTEAFF
>14|NA|NA|TRBJ2-5|TRBV12-3/TRBV12-4
TGTGCCAGCAGCCCCTATTCTGCCCAAGAGACCCAGTACTTC
CASSPYSAQETQYF
>18|TRBD2|many|TRBJ2-2|TRBV11-2
TGTGCCAGCAGTATACAGATGGGCGGGAGGGCCAGAAACGGGGAGCTGTTTTTT
CASSIQMGGRARNGELFF
>15|NA|many|TRBJ2-1|TRBV5-1
TGCGCCAGCAGCTTGTACGGGGGCGGCTACAATGAGCAGTTCTTC
CASSLYGGGYNEQFF
>16|NA|many|TRBJ1-2|TRBV2
TGTGCCAGCAGTGAAACAAGACAGCTCCTGACTAATGGCTACACCTTC
CASSETRQLLTNGYTF
>15|TRBD1|NA|TRBJ1-1|TRBV28
TGTGCCAGCAGTTTATGGTCAGGGGGACGGACTGAAGCTTTCTTT
CASSLWSGGRTEAFF
>14|NA|NA|TRBJ2-3|TRBV13
TGTGCCAGCAGCTTATCGGGGAGGAATCAGCCCCAGTATTTT
CASSLSGRNQPQYF
>10|NA|NA|TRBJ1-2|TRBV10-3
TGTGCCATCGGGATTCGGGGGGGCTCCTTC
CAIGIRGGSF
>16|TRBD1|many|TRBJ1-4|TRBV5-1
TGCGCCAGCAGGTGGACAGGGGACGCAACTAATGAAAAACTGTTTTTT
CASRWTGDATNEKLFF
>14|TRBD1|many|TRBJ1-5|TRBV28
TGTGCCAGCAGTTTATCCGGACAGGGATCCCCCCAGCATTTT
CASSLSGQGSPQHF
>14|NA|many|TRBJ2-3|TRBV3-1
TGTGCCAGCGGAGGTGGCTTTGATACAGATACGCAGTATTTT
CASGGGFDTDTQYF
>15|TRBD2|NA|TRBJ2-3|TRBV30
TGTGCCTGGAGTGTACTAGCGGGACTCACAGATACGCAGTATTTT
CAWSVLAGLTDTQYF
>13|NA|few|TRBJ1-2|TRBV6-1
TGTGCCAGCAGGGACGGACCGGCGGATGGCTACACCTTC
CASRDGPADGYTF
>15|TRBD1|few|TRBJ2-7|TRBV6-1
TGTGCCAGCAGTGAGTTCGGGACAGGGATTCACGAGCAGTACTTC
CASSEFGTGIHEQYF
>14|NA|few|TRBJ1-4|TRBV13
TGTGCCAGCAGCTCCCGAAATACGGTAGGAAAACTGTTTTTT
CASSSRNTVGKLFF